A selection of T cell receptor beta chains follows, all from one sample in a study of blood T cell repertoires in COVID-19. The assay was immunoSEQ multiplex PCR, and TCRdb's table has in-frame clones only and misses some. This sample has 270,000 or so clones, with roughly 80% found just once. Sequencing used peripheral blood. The receptors originated from a human donor with COVID-19, enrolled during active disease. The donor label of this sample is uncertain. Both conserved end residues are part of each CDR3. A D gene is named only where the DNA matches it firmly. Size values are once, few and many counts, or a class for expanded clones, and some rows have none.

V: TRBV7-2; J: TRBJ1-1; D: TRBD1; size: once; CDR3: CASSSQGVRGKNTEAFF; DNA: TGTGCCAGCAGCTCCCAGGGGGTCCGTGGGAAGAACACTGAAGCTTTCTTT
V: TRBV7-9; J: TRBJ2-3; D: TRBD2; size: .; CDR3: CASSFRTSGRDTQYF; DNA: TGTGCCAGCAGCTTTCGGACTAGCGGGAGGGATACGCAGTATTTT
V: TRBV6-1; J: TRBJ2-5; D: TRBD2; size: .; CDR3: CASSDPGEGETQYF; DNA: TGTGCCAGCAGTGACCCGGGGGAGGGGGAGACCCAGTACTTC
V: TRBV5-5; J: TRBJ1-5; D: TRBD1; size: .; CDR3: CASSSDREYQPQHF; DNA: TGTGCCAGCAGCTCGGACAGGGAGTATCAGCCCCAGCATTTT
V: TRBV21-1; J: TRBJ1-4; D: .; size: once; CDR3: CASSKFERGQNEKLFF; DNA: TGTGCCAGCAGCAAATTCGAACGGGGACAGAATGAAAAACTGTTTTTT
V: TRBV9; J: TRBJ2-1; D: TRBD2; size: once; CDR3: CASSSSGTSGYNEQFF; DNA: TGTGCCAGCAGCTCCTCCGGGACTAGCGGGTACAATGAGCAGTTCTTC
V: TRBV28; J: TRBJ2-2; D: .; size: .; CDR3: CASSLSGRDGELFF; DNA: TGTGCCAGCAGTTTAAGTGGGCGCGACGGGGAGCTGTTTTTT
V: TRBV30; J: TRBJ2-1; D: .; size: .; CDR3: CAWSQGEVNEQFF; DNA: TGTGCCTGGTCACAGGGTGAGGTCAATGAGCAGTTCTTC
V: TRBV7-7; J: TRBJ2-7; D: .; size: .; CDR3: CASSPRGAGPYEQYF; DNA: TGTGCTAGCAGCCCCCGGGGGGCGGGGCCCTACGAGCAGTACTTC
V: TRBV27; J: TRBJ2-6; D: TRBD2; size: .; CDR3: CASQREVSGANVLTF; DNA: TGTGCCAGCCAGCGGGAGGTCTCTGGGGCCAACGTCCTGACTTTC
V: TRBV30; J: TRBJ2-5; D: TRBD2; size: .; CDR3: CAWAPRLAGKWETQYF; DNA: TGTGCCTGGGCCCCTAGACTAGCGGGAAAGTGGGAGACCCAGTACTTC
V: TRBV28; J: TRBJ2-1; D: TRBD2; size: .; CDR3: CASRVAGTTYNEQFF; DNA: TGTGCCAGCAGAGTAGCGGGGACGACCTACAATGAGCAGTTCTTC
V: TRBV5-1; J: TRBJ2-7; D: TRBD2; size: .; CDR3: CASSSKLAGGYEQYF; DNA: TGCGCCAGCAGCTCCAAACTAGCGGGAGGGTACGAGCAGTACTTC
V: TRBV6-1; J: TRBJ2-7; D: TRBD2; size: .; CDR3: CASSPTSGGEYEQYF; DNA: TGTGCCAGCAGTCCGACTAGCGGGGGGGAGTACGAGCAGTACTTC
V: TRBV19; J: TRBJ2-7; D: .; size: .; CDR3: CASSIGLGAGTPYEQYF; DNA: TGTGCCAGTAGTATCGGGCTCGGGGCGGGAACCCCCTACGAGCAGTACTTC
V: TRBV19; J: TRBJ2-7; D: TRBD2; size: .; CDR3: CASSLRLAGGYEQYF; DNA: TGTGCCAGTAGCCTCCGACTAGCGGGAGGTTACGAGCAGTACTTC
V: TRBV19; J: TRBJ2-7; D: .; size: .; CDR3: CASSRRGAGEDEQYF; DNA: TGTGCCAGTAGTCGCAGGGGCGCGGGAGAAGACGAGCAGTACTTC
V: TRBV7-8; J: TRBJ2-5; D: .; size: .; CDR3: CASSLSEETQYF; DNA: TGTGCCAGCAGCCTTAGCGAGGAGACCCAGTACTTC
V: TRBV30; J: TRBJ2-3; D: .; size: .; CDR3: CAWSLSDTDTQYF; DNA: TGTGCCTGGAGCTTGTCAGACACAGATACGCAGTATTTT
V: TRBV7-2; J: TRBJ2-7; D: TRBD2; size: .; CDR3: CASSTSGALPYEQYF; DNA: TGTGCCAGCAGCACTAGCGGGGCCCTCCCGTACGAGCAGTACTTC
V: TRBV11-2; J: TRBJ1-2; D: .; size: once; CDR3: CASSLERGIDGYTF; DNA: TGTGCCAGCAGCTTAGAACGGGGAATCGACGGCTACACCTTC
V: TRBV5-1; J: TRBJ2-2; D: TRBD1; size: .; CDR3: CASSLNRGPNTGELFF; DNA: TGCGCCAGCAGCTTAAACAGGGGGCCGAACACCGGGGAGCTGTTTTTT
V: TRBV7-2; J: TRBJ1-5; D: .; size: .; CDR3: CASSLALRNQPQHF; DNA: TGTGCCAGCAGCTTAGCGTTGAGGAATCAGCCCCAGCATTTT
V: TRBV19; J: TRBJ2-1; D: TRBD2; size: once; CDR3: CASSGLAQDEQFF; DNA: TGTGCCAGTAGCGGACTAGCACAGGATGAGCAGTTCTTC
V: TRBV29-1; J: TRBJ1-4; D: TRBD1; size: .; CDR3: CSCPGQGNEKLFF; DNA: TGCAGTTGTCCGGGACAGGGAAATGAAAAACTGTTTTTT
V: TRBV29-1; J: TRBJ2-5; D: TRBD1; size: .; CDR3: CSAGQGLAETQYF; DNA: TGCAGCGCCGGACAGGGTTTGGCGGAGACCCAGTACTTC
V: TRBV7-9; J: TRBJ2-7; D: TRBD1; size: .; CDR3: CASSFPWGQGYHNSYEQYF; DNA: TGTGCCAGCAGCTTCCCCTGGGGACAGGGGTACCACAACTCCTACGAGCAGTACTTC
V: TRBV19; J: TRBJ1-2; D: .; size: .; CDR3: CASKNGRGDYGYTF; DNA: TGTGCCAGTAAGAATGGCAGGGGAGACTATGGCTACACCTTC
V: TRBV24-1; J: TRBJ2-2; D: .; size: .; CDR3: CATSEQGTGELFF; DNA: TGTGCCACCAGTGAGCAGGGGACCGGGGAGCTGTTTTTT
V: TRBV11-3; J: TRBJ1-1; D: .; size: .; CDR3: CASSLEAYTEAFF; DNA: TGTGCCAGCAGCTTAGAAGCCTACACTGAAGCTTTCTTT
V: TRBV10-3; J: TRBJ2-7; D: .; size: .; CDR3: CAISESVQGGYEQYF; DNA: TGTGCCATCAGTGAGTCGGTGCAGGGTGGATACGAGCAGTACTTC
V: TRBV30; J: TRBJ2-1; D: TRBD2; size: few; CDR3: CAYGAGGFGEQFF; DNA: TGTGCCTACGGAGCGGGAGGCTTCGGTGAGCAGTTCTTC
V: TRBV19; J: TRBJ2-2; D: .; size: .; CDR3: CASTLGSSYTGELFF; DNA: TGTGCCAGTACCCTGGGTAGCAGTTACACCGGGGAGCTGTTTTTT
V: TRBV18; J: TRBJ1-1; D: .; size: .; CDR3: CASSRDTNTEAFF; DNA: TGTGCCAGCTCACGGGACACAAACACTGAAGCTTTCTTT
V: TRBV28; J: TRBJ2-3; D: .; size: .; CDR3: CASSPDRSTDTQYF; DNA: TGTGCCAGCAGTCCAGACAGGTCCACAGATACGCAGTATTTT
V: TRBV3-1/TRBV3-2; J: TRBJ2-3; D: TRBD2; size: once; CDR3: CASSPWGLAADTQYF; DNA: TGTGCCAGCAGCCCTTGGGGACTAGCGGCAGATACGCAGTATTTT
V: TRBV29-1; J: TRBJ1-2; D: .; size: .; CDR3: CSVEAGGGYTF; DNA: TGCAGCGTTGAGGCGGGAGGGGGCTACACCTTC
V: TRBV6-4; J: TRBJ2-1; D: TRBD2; size: .; CDR3: CASSDSGLAGVNEQFF; DNA: TGTGCCAGCAGTGACTCGGGACTAGCGGGAGTCAATGAGCAGTTCTTC
V: TRBV11-3; J: TRBJ2-1; D: TRBD2; size: .; CDR3: CASSHGTSGRDEQFF; DNA: TGTGCCAGCAGCCATGGGACTAGCGGGAGAGATGAGCAGTTCTTC
V: TRBV19; J: TRBJ2-5; D: .; size: .; CDR3: CASSIAGPDQETQYF; DNA: TGTGCCAGTAGTATCGCGGGACCGGACCAAGAGACCCAGTACTTC
V: TRBV5-1; J: TRBJ2-5; D: TRBD2; size: .; CDR3: CASSRIAGGWETQYF; DNA: TGCGCCAGCAGCCGCATCGCCGGGGGGTGGGAGACCCAGTACTTC
V: TRBV7-9; J: TRBJ1-2; D: .; size: .; CDR3: CASSSLPRYYGYTF; DNA: TGTGCCAGCAGCTCCCTCCCGCGATATTATGGCTACACCTTC
V: TRBV7-7; J: TRBJ2-1; D: .; size: .; CDR3: CASSPLLADYNEQFF; DNA: TGTGCTAGCAGCCCGCTCTTAGCGGACTACAATGAGCAGTTCTTC
V: TRBV24-1; J: TRBJ2-1; D: TRBD1; size: .; CDR3: CATSDPRQGQGLGNEQFF; DNA: TGTGCCACCAGTGATCCCCGCCAGGGACAGGGGTTAGGTAATGAGCAGTTCTTC
V: TRBV28; J: TRBJ1-6; D: .; size: .; CDR3: CASSFPPGGGPLHF; DNA: TGTGCCAGCAGTTTCCCTCCCGGGGGAGGCCCCCTCCACTTT
V: TRBV7-9; J: TRBJ2-3; D: .; size: .; CDR3: CASSDARDMVTDTQYF; DNA: TGTGCCAGCAGCGACGCCCGGGATATGGTAACAGATACGCAGTATTTT
V: TRBV2; J: TRBJ2-1; D: .; size: .; CDR3: CASSDSGSYNEQFF; DNA: TGTGCCAGCTCGGACTCCGGATCCTACAATGAGCAGTTCTTC
V: TRBV21-1; J: TRBJ2-7; D: .; size: .; CDR3: CASSVYLMTRGGTYEQYF; DNA: TGTGCCAGCAGCGTCTACCTTATGACAAGGGGAGGGACCTACGAGCAGTACTTC
V: TRBV6-5; J: TRBJ2-7; D: .; size: .; CDR3: CASSYSGREGNEQYF; DNA: TGTGCCAGCAGTTACTCCGGCAGGGAAGGGAACGAGCAGTACTTC
V: TRBV12-3/TRBV12-4; J: TRBJ1-1; D: .; size: .; CDR3: CASSHQFNTEAFF; DNA: TGTGCCAGCAGCCACCAGTTTAACACTGAAGCTTTCTTT
V: TRBV10-3; J: TRBJ2-6; D: TRBD1; size: few; CDR3: CATADRLISGANVLTF; DNA: TGTGCCACTGCGGACAGGCTAATCTCTGGGGCCAACGTCCTGACTTTC
V: TRBV27; J: TRBJ2-7; D: .; size: .; CDR3: CASSSSDWGIYEQYF; DNA: TGTGCCAGCAGTTCCTCGGACTGGGGAATCTACGAGCAGTACTTC
V: TRBV7-6; J: TRBJ1-2; D: .; size: .; CDR3: CASSGLFDYGYTF; DNA: TGTGCCAGCAGCGGACTCTTCGACTATGGCTACACCTTC
V: TRBV28; J: TRBJ2-3; D: TRBD2; size: .; CDR3: CASTQIAGGTDTQYF; DNA: TGTGCCAGCACGCAAATAGCGGGAGGCACAGATACGCAGTATTTT
V: TRBV7-9; J: TRBJ2-7; D: TRBD2; size: .; CDR3: CASSHLVAGGTYEQYF; DNA: TGTGCCAGCAGCCACCTAGTAGCGGGAGGTACCTACGAGCAGTACTTC
V: TRBV20-1; J: TRBJ1-2; D: .; size: .; CDR3: CSASRGGNYGYTF; DNA: TGCAGTGCTAGTCGCGGCGGTAACTATGGCTACACCTTC
V: TRBV5-6; J: TRBJ2-5; D: .; size: .; CDR3: CASSLAQKTQYF; DNA: TGTGCCAGCAGCTTGGCCCAGAAGACCCAGTACTTC
V: TRBV4-3; J: TRBJ1-2; D: .; size: .; CDR3: CASSETGRDKGYTF; DNA: TGCGCCAGCAGCGAGACGGGGAGGGATAAGGGCTACACCTTC
V: TRBV7-9; J: TRBJ2-5; D: TRBD2; size: .; CDR3: CASSHIPGLAGGVETQYF; DNA: TGTGCCAGCAGCCATATACCGGGACTAGCGGGAGGGGTGGAGACCCAGTACTTC